This T cell receptor (beta chain) was observed in a study of read filtering for tumor transcriptome and immune sequencing. Molecular barcoded adaptors covering alpha/delta and beta/gamma chains were used on 400 ng RNA. TCRdb ran MiXCR on the reads and lists one entry per CDR3 protein. The sample lists under 50,000 distinct CDR3 sequences; roughly an eighth were seen once. Note on this clonotype: The antigen is not known.

This CDR3 spans 16 amino acids. CDR1 and CDR2 from the germline V gene are SGHTA and FQGNSA. V was pared by 5 bases and J by 3 bases, with 19 bases between. General study results and limits: Without single-read clonotypes, shared clonotype proportions correlated more between IR-seq and RNA-seq.

The material sequenced was a population of CD138-negative cells sorted from bone marrow. The clonotype was recovered from a donor over 35 with multiple myeloma. The V gene is TRBV7-2, the J gene TRBJ1-1; perhaps TRBD1 as D (6 bases). In DNA form, the CDR3 reads TGTGCCAGCAGCGCCCCCGGCCTCCCAGGGGACACTGAAGCTTTCTTT. It yields the protein CASSAPGLPGDTEAFF. Filled out from reference TRBV7-2 and TRBJ1-1, the complete variable domain reads GAGVSQSPSNKVTEKGKDVELRCDPISGHTALYWYRQSLGQGLEFLIYFQGNSAPDKSGLPSDRFSAERTGGSVSTLTIQRTQQEDSAVYLCASSAPGLPGDTEAFFGQGTRLTVV.